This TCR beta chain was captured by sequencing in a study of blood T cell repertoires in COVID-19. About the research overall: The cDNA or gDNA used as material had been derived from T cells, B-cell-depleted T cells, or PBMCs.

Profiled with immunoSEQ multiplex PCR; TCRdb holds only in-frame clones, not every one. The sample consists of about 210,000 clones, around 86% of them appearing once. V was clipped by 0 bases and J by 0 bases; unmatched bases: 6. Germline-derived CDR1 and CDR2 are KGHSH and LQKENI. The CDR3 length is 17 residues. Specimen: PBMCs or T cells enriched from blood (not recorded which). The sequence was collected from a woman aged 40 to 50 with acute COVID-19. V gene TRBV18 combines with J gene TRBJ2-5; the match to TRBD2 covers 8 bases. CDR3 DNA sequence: TGTGCCAGCTCACCACCTCGGAGTAGCGGGAACCAAGAGACCCAGTACTTC. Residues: CASSPPRSSGNQETQYF.